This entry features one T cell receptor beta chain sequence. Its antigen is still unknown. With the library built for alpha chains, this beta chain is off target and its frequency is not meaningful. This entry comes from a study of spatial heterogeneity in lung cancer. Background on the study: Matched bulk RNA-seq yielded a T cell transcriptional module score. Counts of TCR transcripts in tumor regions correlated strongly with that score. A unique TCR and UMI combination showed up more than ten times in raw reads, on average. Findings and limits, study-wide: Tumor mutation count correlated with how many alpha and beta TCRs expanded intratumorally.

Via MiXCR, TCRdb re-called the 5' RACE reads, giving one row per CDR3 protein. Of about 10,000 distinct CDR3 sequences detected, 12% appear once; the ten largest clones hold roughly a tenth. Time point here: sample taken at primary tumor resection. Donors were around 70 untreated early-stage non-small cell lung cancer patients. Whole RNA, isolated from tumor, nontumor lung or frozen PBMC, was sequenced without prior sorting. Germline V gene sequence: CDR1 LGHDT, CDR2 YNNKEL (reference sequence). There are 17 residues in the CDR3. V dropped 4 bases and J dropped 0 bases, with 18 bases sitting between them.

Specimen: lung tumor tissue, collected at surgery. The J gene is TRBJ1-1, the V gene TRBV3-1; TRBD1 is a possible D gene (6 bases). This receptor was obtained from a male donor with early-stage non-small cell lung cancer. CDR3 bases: TGTGCCAGCAGCCGCTGGTCGAGCAGGGGCCTGAACACTGAAGCTTTCTTT. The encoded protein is CASSRWSSRGLNTEAFF.